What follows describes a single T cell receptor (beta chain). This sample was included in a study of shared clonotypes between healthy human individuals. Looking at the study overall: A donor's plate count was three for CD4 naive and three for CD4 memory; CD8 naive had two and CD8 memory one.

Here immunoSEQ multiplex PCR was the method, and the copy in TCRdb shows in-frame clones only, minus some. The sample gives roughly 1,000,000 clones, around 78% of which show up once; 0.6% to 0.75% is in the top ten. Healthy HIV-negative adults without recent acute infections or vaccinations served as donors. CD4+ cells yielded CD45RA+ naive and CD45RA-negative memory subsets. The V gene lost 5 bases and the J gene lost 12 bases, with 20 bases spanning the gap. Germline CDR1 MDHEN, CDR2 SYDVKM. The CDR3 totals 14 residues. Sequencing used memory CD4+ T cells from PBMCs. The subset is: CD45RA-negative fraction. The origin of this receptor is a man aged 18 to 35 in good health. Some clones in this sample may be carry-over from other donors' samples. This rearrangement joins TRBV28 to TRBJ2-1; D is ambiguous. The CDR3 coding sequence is TGTGCCAGCAGTCCACGGGCCGCCTTTAGTCGGCAGTTCTTC. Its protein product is CASSPRAAFSRQFF.